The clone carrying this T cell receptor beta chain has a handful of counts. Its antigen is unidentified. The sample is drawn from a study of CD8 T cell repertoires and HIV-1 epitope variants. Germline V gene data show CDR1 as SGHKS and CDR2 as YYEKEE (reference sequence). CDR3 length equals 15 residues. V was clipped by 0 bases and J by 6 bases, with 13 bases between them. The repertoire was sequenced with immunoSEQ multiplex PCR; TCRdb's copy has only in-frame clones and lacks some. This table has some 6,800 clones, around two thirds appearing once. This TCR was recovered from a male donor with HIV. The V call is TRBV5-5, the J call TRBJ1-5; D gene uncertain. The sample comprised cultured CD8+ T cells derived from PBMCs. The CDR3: CASSLAWQTGQPQHF. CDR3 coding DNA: TGTGCCAGCAGCTTGGCCTGGCAGACTGGTCAGCCCCAGCATTTT.